The 25 T cell receptor beta chains reported below all come from one sample, sequenced in a study of glioma-infiltrating T cells after dendritic cell vaccination. Only in-frame clones appear in the TCRdb table, and some are missing; sequencing was by immunoSEQ multiplex PCR. The sample holds tens of thousands of clones, approximately 83% seen once. Specified time point: after dendritic cell vaccination, including at tumor progression/relapse. This specimen was blood, taken after dendritic cell vaccination. These TCRs come from a human donor with glioblastoma.

V and J are TRBV2 and TRBJ2-7; TRBD1 matches at 9 bases. The germline CDR1 and CDR2 sequences are SNHLY and FYNNEI. This CDR3 is 13 amino acids long. The J segment lost 6 bases and the V segment lost 6 bases, leaving 6 bases of the junction unmatched. The CDR3 is CASRVTGGSEQYF. CDR3 in DNA: TGTGCCAGCAGGGTGACAGGGGGGAGCGAGCAGTACTTC.

The chain has TRBV9 and TRBJ2-3; D is perhaps TRBD2 (5 bases). From germline, CDR1 is SGDLS and CDR2 YYNGEE. Between the trimmed V and J ends, which lost 2 bases and 2 bases, there was a span of 9 bases. This CDR3 has 14 residues. The DNA for the CDR3 is TGTGCCAGCAGCGTTGACGGGGTCACAGATACGCAGTATTTT. It specifies CASSVDGVTDTQYF.

CDR3 sequence (DNA): TGTGCCAGTAGCCTCCAAACAGGATATAGCAATCAGCCCCAGCATTTT. It encodes CASSLQTGYSNQPQHF. The chain couples TRBV19 to TRBJ1-5, with D possibly matching TRBD1 (5 bases). The V gene's germline CDR1 is LNHDA and CDR2 SQIVND (reference sequence). V gave up 6 bases and J gave up 0 bases, with 15 bases separating them. CDR3 length: 16 residues. Full variable domain (rest looked up from reference TRBV19 and TRBJ1-5): DGGITQSPKYLFRKEGQNVTLSCEQNLNHDAMYWYRQDPGQGLRLIYYSQIVNDFQKGDIAEGYSVSREKKESFPLTVTSAQKNPTAFYLCASSLQTGYSNQPQHFGDGTRLSIL.

The chain recombines TRBV13 with TRBJ1-2; TRBD1 might be the D (5 bases). The CDR3 spans 15 residues. Germline assignment: CDR1 PRHDT and CDR2 FYEKMQ (reference sequence). Trimming took off 1 base at V and 2 bases at J, with 11 bases between the two ends. CDR3 loop: CASSLEAGPNYGYTF. The CDR3 nucleotides are TGTGCCAGCAGCTTAGAGGCAGGGCCGAACTATGGCTACACCTTC.

The chain recombines TRBV7-6 with TRBJ1-2; 7 nucleotides align to TRBD1. V shed 1 base, J shed 0 bases, and the junction held 8 bases outside the gene matches. From germline, CDR1 is SGHVS and CDR2 FNYEAQ. The CDR3 sequence is 17 residues long. Here the CDR3 reads CASSLGKGAKANYGYTF. The CDR3 bases are TGTGCCAGCAGCTTAGGAAAGGGGGCAAAGGCTAACTATGGCTACACCTTC.

The table lists this clone with many counts. No conserved phenylalanine or tryptophan ends this CDR3, so it is likely a read error. The chain carries TRBV13 and TRBJ2-7; D is uncertain. The CDR3 is made up of 13 amino acids. The V gene lost 4 bases and the J gene lost 3 bases, with 10 bases spanning the gap. Germline V gene lookup returns CDR1 PRHDT and CDR2 FYEKMQ (reference sequence). Here the CDR3 reads CASSSRQDYEQYY. DNA of the CDR3: TGTGCCAGCAGCTCTCGCCAAGACTACGAGCAGTACTAC.

The V call is TRBV19, the J call TRBJ2-2; the match to TRBD1 covers 9 bases. Germline V gene data show CDR1 as LNHDA and CDR2 as SQIVND (reference sequence). After removal of 7 bases from V and 0 bases from J, the junction contained 12 bases not matched to a gene. The CDR3 has 18 residues. The CDR3 nucleotides read TGTGCCAGTACCCTGGGACAGGGCTACTCCCCGAACACCGGGGAGCTGTTTTTT. Translation gives CASTLGQGYSPNTGELFF.

V is TRBV9 and J is TRBJ1-2; D remains unclear. With 0 bases removed from V and 8 bases from J, the gap between germline ends came to 5 bases. There are 11 residues in the CDR3. Per the germline V gene, CDR1 is SGDLS and CDR2 is YYNGEE. CDR3 DNA: TGTGCCAGCAGCGTAGGAAGCGGCTACACCTTC. Its protein product is CASSVGSGYTF.

A few counts support this clone. The chain uses TRBV2 and TRBJ2-1, with 8 bases that match TRBD2. In germline, CDR1 is SNHLY, CDR2 FYNNEI. The trim removed 6 bases at V and 8 bases at J, leaving 12 bases unmatched. This CDR3 has 15 amino acids. CDR3 nucleotides: TGTGCCAGCAGACCGGGACTAGACCGTTTGGATGAGCAGTTCTTC. This translates into CASRPGLDRLDEQFF.

The chain is built from TRBV5-5 and TRBJ1-1; possibly TRBD1 for D (6 bases). The germline CDR1 and CDR2 sequences are SGHKS and YYEKEE (reference sequence). Trimming removed 4 bases from V and 1 base from J, with 14 bases in between. There are 15 residues in the CDR3. CDR3 nucleotides: TGTGCCAGCAGCCCGGAGGGGGGGTGGAACACTGAAGCTTTCTTT. Encoded protein: CASSPEGGWNTEAFF.

The CDR3 reads CAWSPGSRAIGYTF. The CDR3 nucleotides are TGTGCCTGGAGTCCTGGAAGCAGGGCGATAGGCTACACCTTC. V and J are TRBV30 and TRBJ1-2; perhaps TRBD1 as D (5 bases). V shed 2 bases and J shed 8 bases, with 18 bases lying between them. Germline CDR1 reads GTSNPN; CDR2 reads SVGIG (reference sequence). This CDR3 has 14 residues.

This chain links TRBV19 with TRBJ1-1, with TRBD1 matching 8 bases. The CDR3 has 15 amino acids. After removal of 5 bases from V and 2 bases from J, the junction contained 7 bases not matched to a gene. Germline CDR1 is LNHDA and CDR2 is SQIVND (reference sequence). The DNA for the CDR3 is TGTGCCAGTAGTTCTCAGGGGGCCAGCAACACTGAAGCTTTCTTT. Protein product: CASSSQGASNTEAFF.

This clone has only a few counts. The rearrangement links TRBV7-2 to TRBJ2-3; 7 bases map to TRBD1. The CDR3 is made up of 15 amino acids. The trim removed 5 bases at V and 2 bases at J, leaving 7 bases unmatched. The germline V gene has CDR1 SGHTA and CDR2 FQGNSA. CDR3 in DNA: TGTGCCAGCAGCCAACCGACAGGGTTCACAGATACGCAGTATTTT. This codes for CASSQPTGFTDTQYF.

V usage is TRBV4-2 and J usage is TRBJ1-5; D remains ambiguous. The CDR3 loop spans 13 amino acids. CDR1 LGHNA and CDR2 YNFKEQ come from the germline V gene. Deletions cut 0 bases from V and 9 bases from J, with 9 bases between. The CDR3 reads CASSQDFGGPQHF. The CDR3 nucleotides read TGTGCCAGCAGCCAAGATTTTGGCGGGCCCCAGCATTTT.

The rearrangement joins TRBV19 to TRBJ1-1; 7 bases are a match to TRBD1. This CDR3 has 13 amino acids. Germline CDR1 LNHDA, CDR2 SQIVND (reference sequence). The trim removed 6 bases at V and 1 base at J, leaving 2 bases unmatched. The CDR3 nucleotides read TGTGCCAGTAGGCACAGGGGGAACACTGAAGCTTTCTTT. It yields the protein CASRHRGNTEAFF.

V gene TRBV5-6 combines with J gene TRBJ2-7, with a possible D match to TRBD2 (5 bases). V lost 0 bases, J lost 12 bases, and 13 bases lay in between. Germline V lookup: CDR1 SGHDT, CDR2 YYEEEE. The CDR3 is 12 amino acids. The CDR3 bases are TGTGCCAGCAGCTTGGAGGTGGGGAGTCCGTACTTC. Its translation is CASSLEVGSPYF.

In DNA form, the CDR3 reads TGTGCCAGCAGTGAACTGACAGGGGGTTTCTCCTACGAGCAGTACTTC. Translated, it gives CASSELTGGFSYEQYF. The chain couples TRBV2 to TRBJ2-5; 9 nucleotides match TRBD1. The J call may be wrong; the DNA end is better matched by TRBJ2-7. Per germline, CDR1 SNHLY and CDR2 FYNNEI. CDR3 length: 16 amino acids.

The count of this clone is one. This chain connects TRBV9 to TRBJ2-5; 11 nucleotides match TRBD1. From germline, CDR1 is SGDLS and CDR2 YYNGEE. The junction had 9 bases not matched to a gene; V was cut back by 3 bases and J by 5 bases. The CDR3 has 16 residues. DNA for the CDR3: TGTGCCAGCAGCGCCCGGACAGGGGGCCTCGGGGAGACCCAGTACTTC. Protein: CASSARTGGLGETQYF.

This clone was seen just once. The chain combines TRBV18 with TRBJ1-1; D is unclear. Germline CDR1 and CDR2: KGHSH and LQKENI. The CDR3 consists of 12 residues. The V end was cut by 2 bases, the J end by 8 bases, with 9 bases between. CDR3 sequence reads: CASSPGTAEAFF. CDR3 DNA: TGTGCCAGCTCACCAGGTACAGCAGAAGCTTTCTTT. The full variable domain, with the rest looked up from reference TRBV18 and TRBJ1-1, is NAGVMQNPRHLVRRRGQEARLRCSPMKGHSHVYWYRQLPEEGLKFMVYLQKENIIDESGMPKERFSAEFPKEGPSILRIQQVVRGDSAAYFCASSPGTAEAFFGQGTRLTVV.

This chain uses TRBV5-1 with TRBJ1-6; tentatively, D is TRBD1 (6 bases). The CDR3 sequence is 17 residues long. CDR1 SGHRS and CDR2 YFSETQ come from the germline V gene. V was cut by 4 bases and J by 0 bases, with 14 bases left in between. In nucleotides, the CDR3 is TGCGCCAGCAGCGAAAGGGACACCAGCTCCTATAATTCACCCCTCCACTTT. Translation gives CASSERDTSSYNSPLHF. Combining the CDR3 with reference TRBV5-1 and TRBJ1-6 gives the whole variable domain KAGVTQTPRYLIKTRGQQVTLSCSPISGHRSVSWYQQTPGQGLQFLFEYFSETQRNKGNFPGRFSGRQFSNSRSEMNVSTLELGDSALYLCASSERDTSSYNSPLHFGNGTRLTVT.

The chain has TRBV29-1 and TRBJ1-1; 9 bases agree with TRBD1. Germline V gives CDR1 SQVTM, CDR2 ANQGSEA. After removal of 6 bases from V and 5 bases from J, the junction contained 7 bases not matched to a gene. The CDR3 has 13 residues. The CDR3 reads CSVGQGRGTEAFF. CDR3 sequence (DNA): TGCAGCGTGGGACAGGGACGGGGTACTGAAGCTTTCTTT.

The J gene is TRBJ1-2, the V gene TRBV7-8, with 10 bases aligning to TRBD1. Germline V lookup: CDR1 SGHVS, CDR2 FQNEAQ. This CDR3 is built from 17 residues. Losses at the gene ends were 5 bases for V and 0 bases for J; bases not matched to a gene: 9. CDR3 sequence: CASSRYRTGGPNYGYTF. Here the CDR3 DNA reads TGTGCCAGCAGCCGTTACCGGACAGGGGGTCCTAACTATGGCTACACCTTC.

The genes are TRBV6-6 and TRBJ1-2; 7 bases map to TRBD1. Germline V CDR1 and CDR2: MNHNY, SVGAGI (reference sequence). The ends lost 6 bases at V and 4 bases at J; junction bases unmatched: 11. The CDR3 totals 15 residues. The CDR3 region is CASSETRDSSYGYTF. DNA of the CDR3: TGTGCCAGCAGCGAAACCCGGGACAGCTCCTATGGCTACACCTTC.

This clone was detected once. V is TRBV6-1 and J is TRBJ1-4; D ambiguous. Germline CDR1 is MNHNS and CDR2 is SASEGT. This CDR3 has 10 residues. Trimming took 2 bases from V and 13 from J, leaving 5 bases between them. CDR3 residues: CASSENILFF. The DNA of the CDR3 is TGTGCCAGCAGTGAAAATATACTGTTTTTT.

The rearrangement uses TRBV5-1 and TRBJ2-5; D unclear. Between the trimmed V and J ends, which lost 4 bases and 1 base, there was a span of 5 bases. This CDR3 has 12 amino acids. Per the germline V gene, CDR1 is SGHRS and CDR2 is YFSETQ. The CDR3 here is CASSEIQETQYF. The CDR3 DNA reads TGCGCCAGCAGCGAGATCCAAGAGACCCAGTACTTC.